This TCR beta chain comes out of a study of CXCR3-negative and CXCR3-positive naive CD8 T cells. Each TRB cDNA library was prepared by 5' RACE (with UMI labels). TCRdb re-called the 5' RACE reads, yielding one record per CDR3 amino acid sequence without DNA. This sample's clone table lists under 85,000 distinct CDR3 sequences. The CDR3 consists of 11 residues. Germline CDR1 and CDR2: SQVTM and ANQGSEA. The TCR sequence derives from a human donor in good health. Some clones in this sample may be carry-over from other donors' samples. Sequencing was carried out using naive CXCR3- CD8+ T cells from blood. Stated subset: CD45RO-CCR7+CD27+CD95- naive CD8+ T cells lacking CXCR3 (TNR3-). This chain uses TRBV29-1 with TRBJ2-2. The CDR3 is CSVLNTGELFF.